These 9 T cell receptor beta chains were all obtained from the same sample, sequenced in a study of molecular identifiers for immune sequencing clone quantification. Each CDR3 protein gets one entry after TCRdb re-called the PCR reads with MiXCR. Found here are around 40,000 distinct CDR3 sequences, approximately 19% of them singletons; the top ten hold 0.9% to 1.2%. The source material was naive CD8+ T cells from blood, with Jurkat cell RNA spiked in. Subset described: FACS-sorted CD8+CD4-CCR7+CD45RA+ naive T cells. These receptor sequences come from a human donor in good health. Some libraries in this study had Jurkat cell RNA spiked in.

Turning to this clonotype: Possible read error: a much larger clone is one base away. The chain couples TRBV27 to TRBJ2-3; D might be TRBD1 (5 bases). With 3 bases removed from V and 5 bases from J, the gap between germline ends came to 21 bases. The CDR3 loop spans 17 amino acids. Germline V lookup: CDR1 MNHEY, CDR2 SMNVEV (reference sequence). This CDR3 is CASSLRQRMDAVDTQYF. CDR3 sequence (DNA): TGTGCCAGCAGTTTGAGACAGAGGATGGACGCTGTAGATACGCAGTATTTT.

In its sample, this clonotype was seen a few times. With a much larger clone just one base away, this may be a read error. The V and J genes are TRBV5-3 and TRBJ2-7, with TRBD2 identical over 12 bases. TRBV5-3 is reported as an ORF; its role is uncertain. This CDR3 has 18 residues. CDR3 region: CASSSTGTSGLLGCEQYF. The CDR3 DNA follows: TGTGCCAGCAGCTCCACCGGGACTAGCGGGCTGTTGGGCTGCGAGCAGTACTTC.

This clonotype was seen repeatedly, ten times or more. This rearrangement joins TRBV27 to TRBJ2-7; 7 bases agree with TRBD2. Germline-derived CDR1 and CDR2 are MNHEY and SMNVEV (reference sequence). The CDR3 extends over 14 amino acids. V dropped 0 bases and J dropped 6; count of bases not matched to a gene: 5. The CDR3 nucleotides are TGTGCCAGCAGTTTATCAGGTGGGGGGGTCGAGCAGTACTTC. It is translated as CASSLSGGGVEQYF.

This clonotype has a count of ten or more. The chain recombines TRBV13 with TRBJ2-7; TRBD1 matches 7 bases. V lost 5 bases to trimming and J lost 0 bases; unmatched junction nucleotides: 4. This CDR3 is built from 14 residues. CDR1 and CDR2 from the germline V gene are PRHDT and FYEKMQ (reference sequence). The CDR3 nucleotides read TGTGCCAGCAGCCCAGGGGACAGCTCCTACGAGCAGTACTTC. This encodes CASSPGDSSYEQYF. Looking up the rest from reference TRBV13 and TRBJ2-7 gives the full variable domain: AAGVIQSPRHLIKEKRETATLKCYPIPRHDTVYWYQQGPGQDPQFLISFYEKMQSDKGSIPDRFSAQQFSDYHSELNMSSLELGDSALYFCASSPGDSSYEQYFGPGTRLTVT.

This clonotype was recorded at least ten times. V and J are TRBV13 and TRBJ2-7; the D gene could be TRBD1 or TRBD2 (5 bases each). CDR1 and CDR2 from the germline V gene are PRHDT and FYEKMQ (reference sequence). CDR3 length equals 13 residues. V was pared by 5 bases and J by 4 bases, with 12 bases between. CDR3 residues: CASSAGPGYEQYF. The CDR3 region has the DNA TGTGCCAGCAGCGCAGGGCCGGGGTACGAGCAGTACTTC.

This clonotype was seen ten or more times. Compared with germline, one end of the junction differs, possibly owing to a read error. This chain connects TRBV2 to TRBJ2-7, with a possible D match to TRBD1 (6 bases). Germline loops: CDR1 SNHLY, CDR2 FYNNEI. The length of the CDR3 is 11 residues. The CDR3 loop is CASSEFRDILF. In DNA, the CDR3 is TGTGCCAGCAGTGAGTTCCGGGACATCCTCTTC.

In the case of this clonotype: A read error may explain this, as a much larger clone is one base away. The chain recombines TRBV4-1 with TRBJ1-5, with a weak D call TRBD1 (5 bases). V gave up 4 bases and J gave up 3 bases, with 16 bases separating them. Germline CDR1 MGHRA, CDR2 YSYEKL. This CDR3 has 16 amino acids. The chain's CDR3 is CASSPLRGTLNQPQHF. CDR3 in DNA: TGCGCCAGCAGCCCCCTACGGGGGACTCTCAATCAGCCCCAGCATTTT.

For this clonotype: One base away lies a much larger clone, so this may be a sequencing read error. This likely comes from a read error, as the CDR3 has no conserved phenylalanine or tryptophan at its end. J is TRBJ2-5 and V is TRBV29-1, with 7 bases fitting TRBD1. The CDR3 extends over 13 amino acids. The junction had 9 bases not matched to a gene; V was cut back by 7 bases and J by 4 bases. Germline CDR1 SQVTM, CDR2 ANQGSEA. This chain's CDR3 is CSANPTGPETQYS. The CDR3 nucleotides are TGCAGCGCGAATCCGACAGGGCCAGAGACCCAGTACTCC.

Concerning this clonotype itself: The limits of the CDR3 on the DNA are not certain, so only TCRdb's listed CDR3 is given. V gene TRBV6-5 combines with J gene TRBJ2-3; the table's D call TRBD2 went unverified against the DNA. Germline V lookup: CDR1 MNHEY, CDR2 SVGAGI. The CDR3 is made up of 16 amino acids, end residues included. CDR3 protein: CASSPWGGGAADTLYF.